This T cell receptor (beta chain) was observed in a study of shared clonotypes between healthy human individuals (dated by TCRdb to the early 2020s). About the investigation overall: The cohort included a few men and a couple of women between 18 and 49 years of age. Blood TCR repertoires of about 5 healthy adults were deeply sequenced to estimate repertoire size and the extent of clonotype sharing between individuals. To increase sequencing depth and limit assay-specific biases, different laboratories used diverse techniques to prepare libraries and sequence TCR repertoires. Per donor, leukapheresis produced somewhere between about 0.85 and 9.5 billion PBMCs. On the study overall, not on this receptor specifically: Sampling was restricted to blood, and TCR repertoires in tissue are likely to differ from TCR repertoires in blood. Based on pairwise subsampling, the degree of clonotype sharing among donors was expected to be affected by sequencing depth. Because the study included a small number of donors, the genetic and exposure-history diversity represented was limited.

Comments on this clone: No antigen is known for it. The record has no base qualities; no much larger clone is one base away.

Using the deep immunoSEQ assay, TCR CDR3 regions were amplified from genomic DNA by multiplex PCR. Extracted genomic DNA from each cell subset was distributed evenly across all wells of several immunoSEQ 96-well plates, and each plate was treated as a replicate. For unsorted PBMC, approximately 300 ng of genomic DNA, equivalent to 30,000 to 35,000 T cell genomes, went into each replicate PCR. Ten immunoSEQ deep assay plates were used to sequence unsorted PBMC genomic DNA. The purified libraries were quantified using a Qubit 3.0 fluorometer, sized with a Bioanalyzer 2100, and then quantified again using the KAPA Library Quantification kit. A separate single-read 150-cycle Illumina NextSeq 550 flow cell was used to sequence each immunoSEQ 96-well plate. In the original analysis: Because the immunoSEQ output included only junctional sequences and no quality scores, the filtering could not be the same as the filtering used for full-length reads. Sequences were annotated with PyIR, a Python wrapper for IgBLAST v1.9, using IMGT germline references to assign V/J genes and CDR3. Reads with weak V/J assignments (E-value above 1e-6), missing CDR3, stop codons, out-of-frame junctions, or ambiguous translated residues were removed. V3J clonotypes were defined by identical inferred V gene, J gene, and CDR3 amino acid sequence. The percentage overlap between two repertoires was calculated by dividing the number of shared unique clonotypes by the size of the smaller repertoire. Three approaches were used to assess repertoire richness: RTK rarefaction, the Chao1 estimator, and Recon v2.1 estimates of unobserved clonotypes. Sourced from immuneACCESS, this table was stored by TCRdb with only in-frame sequences that have V and J called. A share of the clones is absent; for the studies checked, an unresolved V gene accounts for under half, and the remainder has no known explanation. V and J calls and clone size are given by that table; D and trimming were obtained from the DNA. The sample includes a few hundred thousand clones, with around 77% observed a single time. About 12% of the sample lies in the top ten.

Healthy HIV-negative adults with no recently reported acute infections or vaccinations were included as donors. Only Caucasian adults living in Nashville, Tennessee, USA were represented among the donors. For unsorted samples, roughly 81 million PBMCs were counted and genomic DNA was extracted with the QIAamp DNA Blood Mini kit. After blood collection by leukapheresis, PBMCs were isolated using Ficoll-Histopaque density gradient centrifugation and then cryopreserved in the vapor phase of liquid nitrogen. Sequencing was performed on PBMCs. This clonotype was obtained from a woman aged 40 to 49 in good health. Some clones in this sample may be carry-over from other donors' samples.

For the CDR3, the sequence is CASSPSGRINYEQYF. The base sequence is TGTGCCAGCAGCCCCAGCGGGAGGATCAACTACGAGCAGTACTTC. The chain is encoded by TRBV7-8 joined to TRBJ2-7, and TRBD2 aligns with 9 junction nucleotides. The germline V gene supplies CDR1 SGHVS and CDR2 FQNEAQ. Reading from cysteine to phenylalanine, the CDR3 counts 15 amino acids. CDR3 DNA only is kept here, 45 bases in frame from base 1. V ends up 5 bases short and J 3 bases short, with an unmatched junction base count of 8.